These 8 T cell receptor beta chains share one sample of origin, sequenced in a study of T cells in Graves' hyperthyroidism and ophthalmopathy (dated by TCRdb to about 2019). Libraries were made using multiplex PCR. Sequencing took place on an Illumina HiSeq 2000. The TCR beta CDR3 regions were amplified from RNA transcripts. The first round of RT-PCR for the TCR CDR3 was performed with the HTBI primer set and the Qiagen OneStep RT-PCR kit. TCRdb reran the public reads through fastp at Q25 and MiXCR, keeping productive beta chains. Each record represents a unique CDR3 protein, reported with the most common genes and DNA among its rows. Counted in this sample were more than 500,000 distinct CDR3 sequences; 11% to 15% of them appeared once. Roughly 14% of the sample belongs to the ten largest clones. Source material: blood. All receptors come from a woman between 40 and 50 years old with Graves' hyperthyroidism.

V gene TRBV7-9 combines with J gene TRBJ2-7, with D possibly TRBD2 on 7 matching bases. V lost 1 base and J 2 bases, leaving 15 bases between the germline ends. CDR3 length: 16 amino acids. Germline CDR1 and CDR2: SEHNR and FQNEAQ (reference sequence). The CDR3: CASSLEGGASPYEQYF. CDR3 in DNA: TGTGCCAGCAGCTTAGAAGGGGGGGCGAGTCCCTACGAGCAGTACTTC.

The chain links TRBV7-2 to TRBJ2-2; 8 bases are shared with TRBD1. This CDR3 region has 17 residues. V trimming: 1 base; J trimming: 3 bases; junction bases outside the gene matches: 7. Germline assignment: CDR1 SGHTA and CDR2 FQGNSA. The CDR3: CASSLVAGGGDTGELFF. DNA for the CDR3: TGTGCCAGCAGCTTAGTGGCAGGGGGCGGGGACACCGGGGAGCTGTTTTTT.

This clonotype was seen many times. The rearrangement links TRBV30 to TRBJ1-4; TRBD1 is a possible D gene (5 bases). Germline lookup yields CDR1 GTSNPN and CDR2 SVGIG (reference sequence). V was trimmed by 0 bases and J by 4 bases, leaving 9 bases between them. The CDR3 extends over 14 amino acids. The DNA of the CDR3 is TGTGCCTGGAGTGTTCAGGGCTTTAATGAAAAACTGTTTTTT. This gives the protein CAWSVQGFNEKLFF.

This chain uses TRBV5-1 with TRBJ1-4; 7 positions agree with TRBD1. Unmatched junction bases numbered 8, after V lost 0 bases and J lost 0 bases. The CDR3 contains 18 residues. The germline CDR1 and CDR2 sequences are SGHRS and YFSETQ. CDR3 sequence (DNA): TGCGCCAGCAGCTTGGGACAGGGACTCCTTACAACTAATGAAAAACTGTTTTTT. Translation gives CASSLGQGLLTTNEKLFF.

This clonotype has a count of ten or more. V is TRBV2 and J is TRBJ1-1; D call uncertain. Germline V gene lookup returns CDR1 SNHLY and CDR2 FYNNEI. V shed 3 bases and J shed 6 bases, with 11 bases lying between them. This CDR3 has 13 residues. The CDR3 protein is CASSEGGIPEAFF. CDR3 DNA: TGTGCCAGCAGTGAGGGAGGGATACCTGAAGCTTTCTTT.

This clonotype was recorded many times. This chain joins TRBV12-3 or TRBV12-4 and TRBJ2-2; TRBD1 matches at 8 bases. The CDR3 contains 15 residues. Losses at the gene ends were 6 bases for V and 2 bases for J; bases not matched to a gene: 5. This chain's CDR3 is CASSPDRANTGELFF. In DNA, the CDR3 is TGTGCCAGCAGCCCGGACAGGGCAAACACCGGGGAGCTGTTTTTT.

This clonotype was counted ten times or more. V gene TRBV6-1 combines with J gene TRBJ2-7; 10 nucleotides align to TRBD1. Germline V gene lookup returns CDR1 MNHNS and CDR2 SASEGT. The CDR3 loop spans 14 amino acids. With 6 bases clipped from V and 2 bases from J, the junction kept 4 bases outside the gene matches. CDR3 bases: TGTGCCAGCAGCAAAGACAGGGGGCCCTACGAGCAGTACTTC. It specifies CASSKDRGPYEQYF.

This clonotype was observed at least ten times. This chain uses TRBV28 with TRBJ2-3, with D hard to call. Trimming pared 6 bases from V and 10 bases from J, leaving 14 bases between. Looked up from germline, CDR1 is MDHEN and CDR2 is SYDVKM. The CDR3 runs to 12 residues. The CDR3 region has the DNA TGTGCCAGCAGCCTGAAAGGGAAGCCGCAGTATTTT. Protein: CASSLKGKPQYF.